One and the same sample provided the 28 T cell receptor beta chains below, sequenced in a study of monozygotic twins with inflammatory bowel disease. TCRdb processed the 5' RACE reads again and assigns one entry to each CDR3 protein, with no DNA. The sample includes 150,000 to 200,000 distinct CDR3 sequences. Input material: blood. All receptors derive from a human donor with ulcerative colitis or Crohn's disease, or a healthy co-twin of an affected twin (not recorded which).

This CDR3 is CASTKLDRRNYGYTF. The J gene is TRBJ1-2, the V gene TRBV5-5; TCRdb's D gene call, TRBD1, goes unchecked for lack of DNA. The CDR3 spans 15 residues. Germline V gene lookup returns CDR1 SGHKS and CDR2 YYEKEE (reference sequence).

The gene calls are TRBV20-1 and TRBJ1-5. In germline, CDR1 is DFQATT, CDR2 SNEGSKA (reference sequence). The CDR3 loop spans 14 amino acids. The CDR3: CSASSRSWRQPQHF.

The chain joins TRBV7-2 to TRBJ2-1; without DNA, the TCRdb call of TRBD2 cannot be checked. CDR1 SGHTA and CDR2 FQGNSA come from the germline V gene. The CDR3 loop spans 17 amino acids. CDR3: CASSLVSLAGGYNEQFF.

This chain uses TRBV30 with TRBJ2-3; without DNA, the TCRdb call of TRBD1 cannot be checked. Per germline, CDR1 GTSNPN and CDR2 SVGIG (reference sequence). The CDR3 is 14 residues long. The CDR3 sequence: CAWGRGGSTDTQYF.

This sequence joins TRBV10-3 and TRBJ2-7; TCRdb's D call, TRBD2, is unchecked because there is no DNA. Looked up from germline, CDR1 is ENHRY and CDR2 is SYGVKD. This CDR3 spans 13 amino acids. CDR3 protein: CAINSGATYEQYF.

The chain employs TRBV20-1 and TRBJ2-3; no DNA is available, so the TRBD2 call from TCRdb remains unchecked. This CDR3 is 14 amino acids long. The V gene's germline CDR1 is DFQATT and CDR2 SNEGSKA (reference sequence). This CDR3 reads CSALGTRGADTQYF.

This chain joins TRBV27 and TRBJ2-7; TCRdb gives TRBD1 as the D gene, but with no DNA this cannot be confirmed. Germline V gene lookup returns CDR1 MNHEY and CDR2 SMNVEV (reference sequence). The CDR3 runs to 14 residues. The CDR3 here is CASSGGDHPYEQYF.

The J gene is TRBJ2-7, the V gene TRBV6-2 or TRBV6-3; the TCRdb D gene call, TRBD2, has no DNA to confirm it. Germline V gives CDR1 MNHEY, CDR2 SVGEGT. The CDR3 totals 17 residues. The CDR3 sequence is CASSYFLAGGPGDEQYF.

The rearrangement links TRBV27 to TRBJ2-7; lacking DNA, the TRBD1 call made by TCRdb goes unchecked. The CDR3 is 14 amino acids. Germline-derived CDR1 and CDR2 are MNHEY and SMNVEV (reference sequence). The CDR3 reads CASSRGRLSYEQYF.

The chain carries TRBV5-5 and TRBJ1-1; TCRdb calls TRBD1, which cannot be checked without DNA. This CDR3 has 13 residues. Germline V gene lookup returns CDR1 SGHKS and CDR2 YYEKEE (reference sequence). This CDR3 is CASSLEGGLEAFF.

The genes are TRBV7-9 and TRBJ2-5; without DNA, the TCRdb call of TRBD2 cannot be checked. Looked up from germline, CDR1 is SEHNR and CDR2 is FQNEAQ (reference sequence). This CDR3 contains 16 residues. CDR3 sequence reads: CASSLARHTSGETQYF.

The V call is TRBV20-1, the J call TRBJ2-3. The germline CDR1 and CDR2 sequences are DFQATT and SNEGSKA (reference sequence). This CDR3 has 15 residues. The CDR3: CSARDPSTSTDTQYF.

The V and J genes are TRBV7-2 and TRBJ2-1; TCRdb reports TRBD1, a call that lacks DNA to check it against. This CDR3 spans 17 amino acids. Germline V lookup: CDR1 SGHTA, CDR2 FQGNSA. The CDR3 loop is CASSLGLRGGVGNEQFF.

CDR3 amino acids: CASSFGRGELFF. The chain uses TRBV7-3 and TRBJ2-2; there is no DNA to check the TCRdb D call of TRBD1. This CDR3 has 12 amino acids. Germline CDR1 reads SGHTA; CDR2 reads FQGTGA.

This rearrangement joins TRBV20-1 to TRBJ1-5; TCRdb proposes TRBD1, but this gene call is untestable without DNA. The germline V gene has CDR1 DFQATT and CDR2 SNEGSKA (reference sequence). The CDR3 consists of 16 residues. CDR3 sequence: CSANRQGAGGNQPQHF.

This chain connects TRBV5-1 to TRBJ2-1; TCRdb's D gene call, TRBD1, goes unchecked for lack of DNA. This CDR3 comprises 15 residues. Germline V gives CDR1 SGHRS, CDR2 YFSETQ. The CDR3 region is CASSGGQRSYNEQFF.

This CDR3 reads CASSWTPYGYTF. The rearrangement uses TRBV7-2 and TRBJ1-2; the TCRdb call, TRBD1, lacks DNA for checking. Germline V CDR1 and CDR2: SGHTA, FQGNSA. CDR3 size: 12 residues.

This chain links TRBV20-1 with TRBJ2-3; TCRdb selects TRBD2, and the lack of DNA leaves this call unchecked. Germline-derived CDR1 and CDR2 are DFQATT and SNEGSKA (reference sequence). The CDR3 has 15 residues. CDR3 protein: CSAGLAGVRTDTQYF.

The rearrangement links TRBV20-1 to TRBJ2-1; TCRdb's assignment of TRBD2 cannot be checked, as there is no DNA. The CDR3 loop spans 14 amino acids. Germline V lookup: CDR1 DFQATT, CDR2 SNEGSKA (reference sequence). This CDR3 reads CSPEAGGRNNEQFF.

This chain joins TRBV5-1 and TRBJ2-2; TCRdb's assignment of TRBD1 cannot be checked, as there is no DNA. The CDR3 runs 14 residues. Germline V gene data show CDR1 as SGHRS and CDR2 as YFSETQ. The CDR3 is CASSLTGVSGELFF.

The gene calls are TRBV5-5 and TRBJ2-7. Germline V gives CDR1 SGHKS, CDR2 YYEKEE (reference sequence). The CDR3 is 13 amino acids. CDR3 amino acids: CASSLQPSYEQYF.

The chain uses TRBV24-1 and TRBJ2-1. Germline CDR1 reads KGHDR; CDR2 reads SFDVKD. CDR3 length: 13 residues. The CDR3 is CATSDLGDNEQFF.

CDR3 amino acids: CSVGRGNTEAFF. The gene calls are TRBV29-1 and TRBJ1-1; absent DNA, TCRdb's TRBD1 call cannot be checked. This CDR3 is 12 amino acids long. Looked up from germline, CDR1 is SQVTM and CDR2 is ANQGSEA.

This sequence joins TRBV7-9 and TRBJ1-2; the D gene TCRdb calls, TRBD1, cannot be checked with no DNA. The CDR3 runs 16 residues. The germline CDR1 and CDR2 sequences are SEHNR and FQNEAQ (reference sequence). The CDR3: CASSYGGHAELYGYTF.

The CDR3 region is CATGGEVNQPQHF. The chain joins TRBV6-1 to TRBJ1-5. This CDR3 has 13 residues. Germline V gives CDR1 MNHNS, CDR2 SASEGT.

The gene calls are TRBV7-8 and TRBJ1-3; there is no DNA to check the TCRdb D call of TRBD1. CDR1 is SGHVS and CDR2 is FQNEAQ in the germline V gene. This CDR3 region has 14 residues. CDR3 residues: CASSTGGGGNTIYF.

V gene TRBV20-1 combines with J gene TRBJ2-3. This CDR3 has 14 amino acids. Germline V gene data show CDR1 as DFQATT and CDR2 as SNEGSKA (reference sequence). CDR3 in amino acids: CSARNLRWADTQYF.

The V call is TRBV20-1, the J call TRBJ2-5; the TCRdb call, TRBD2, lacks DNA for checking. The CDR3 totals 15 residues. The germline V gene encodes CDR1 DFQATT and CDR2 SNEGSKA (reference sequence). CDR3 in amino acids: CSASSYEGFQETQYF.